Sequencing of this T cell receptor beta chain was carried out in a study of Tregs in tolerant kidney transplant recipients. Recipients received nonmyeloablative bone marrow transplants from related graft donors, with transient mixed chimerism. Assay used: immunoSEQ multiplex PCR; TCRdb lists only in-frame clones, some missing. This sample's table reports under 3,000 clones. This CDR3 region has 17 residues. V shed 6 bases and J shed 5 bases, with 29 bases lying between them. Germline V gene sequence: CDR1 DFQATT, CDR2 SNEGSKA (reference sequence). Remarks on this clone: The read stops 3 residues short of the end of the CDR3; the missing end is completed from the germline J gene.

The receptor was derived from a human patient who received a combined kidney and bone marrow transplant. These T cells may partly come from the graft donor. The starting material was CD8+ T cells from blood (PBMCs), obtained 6 months after the transplant. J is TRBJ2-7 and V is TRBV20-1, with D tentatively TRBD1 or TRBD2 (6 bases each). The CDR3 DNA, read in part, is TGCAGTGCAGACCCGGGCGGAGGGGGTCTAGTTACCCACGAG. Encoded protein: CSADPGGGGLVTHE. The CDR3 reads in full as CSADPGGGGLVTHEQYF.